Reported below is one T cell receptor beta chain. Its antigen is currently unknown. These data are taken from a study of T cell repertoires in cytomegalovirus infection. TCRdb passed the reads through MiXCR, listing each CDR3 protein once. The sample carries roughly 120,000 distinct CDR3 sequences, approximately 28% recorded once. V lost 6 bases and J lost 2, with 8 bases in between. The length of the CDR3 is 12 residues. The receptor was derived from a human donor in good health (CMV status not recorded). Some clones in this sample may be carry-over from other donors' samples. The starting material was CD8+ T cells from cultured PBMCs, obtained from culture after CMV antigen stimulation. The chain joins TRBV12-3 or TRBV12-4 to TRBJ2-7; no definite D call. The CDR3 spells CASRSSTYEQYF. Written as DNA, the CDR3 is TGTGCCAGCAGGTCCAGTACCTACGAGCAGTACTTC.